This TCR beta chain originates from a study of T cell changes during pregnancy in multiple sclerosis. CDR3 length equals 14 residues. V lost 1 base to trimming and J lost 1 base, with 5 bases between them. The germline V gene has CDR1 LNHDA and CDR2 SQIVND (reference sequence). This clone was observed once. Libraries were prepared by immunoSEQ multiplex PCR; TCRdb keeps only in-frame clonotypes and omits some of them. Here the sample spans 50,000 or so clones, 85% to 95% being singletons. The TCR comes from a female donor with multiple sclerosis, enrolled in a pregnancy study. V gene TRBV19 combines with J gene TRBJ1-5, with unresolved D. The source was CD4+ T cells from peripheral blood mononuclear cells, collected in the second trimester of pregnancy. The CDR3 region has the DNA TGTGCCAGTAGTATAGTCGTCAGCAATCAGCCCCAGCATTTT. Amino acids: CASSIVVSNQPQHF.